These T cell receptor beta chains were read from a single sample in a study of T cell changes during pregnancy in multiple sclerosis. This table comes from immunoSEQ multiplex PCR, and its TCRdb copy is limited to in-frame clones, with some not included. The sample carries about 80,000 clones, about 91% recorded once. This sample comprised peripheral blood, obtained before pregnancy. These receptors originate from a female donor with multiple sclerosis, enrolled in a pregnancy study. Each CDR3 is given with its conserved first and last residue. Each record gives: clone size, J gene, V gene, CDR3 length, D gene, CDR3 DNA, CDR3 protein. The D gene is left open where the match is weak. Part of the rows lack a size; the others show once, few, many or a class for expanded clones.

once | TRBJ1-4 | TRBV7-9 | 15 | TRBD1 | TGTGCCAGCAGCATGACAGGGTGGGGTAATGAAAAACTGTTTTTT | CASSMTGWGNEKLFF
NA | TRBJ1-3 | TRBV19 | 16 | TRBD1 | TGTGCCAGTAGCACCGGGACAGGGGGCTCTGGAAACACCATATATTTT | CASSTGTGGSGNTIYF
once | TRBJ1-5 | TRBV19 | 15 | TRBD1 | TGTGCCAGTAGGAGGGACAGGGAAGGCAATCAGCCCCAGCATTTT | CASRRDREGNQPQHF
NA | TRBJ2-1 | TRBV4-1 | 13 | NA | TGCGCCAGCAGCCTTCAAGGGGACAATGAGCAGTTCTTC | CASSLQGDNEQFF
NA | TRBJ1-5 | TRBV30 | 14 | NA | TGTGCCTGGAGTGTGGGGTCAGGGTATCAGCCCCAGCATTTT | CAWSVGSGYQPQHF
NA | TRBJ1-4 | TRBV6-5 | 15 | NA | TGTGCCAGCAGTTTCCTACAGGGAGAGGGTGAAAAACTGTTTTTT | CASSFLQGEGEKLFF
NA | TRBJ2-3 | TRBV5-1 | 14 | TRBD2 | TGCGCCAGCAGCTTGAGCGGGGGAACAGATACGCAGTATTTT | CASSLSGGTDTQYF
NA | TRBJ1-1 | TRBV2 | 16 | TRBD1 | TGTGCCAGCAGTGTAATGGGACAGGGGAGGAACACTGAAGCTTTCTTT | CASSVMGQGRNTEAFF
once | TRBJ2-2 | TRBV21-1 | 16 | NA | TGTGCCAGCAGCATCAGACAGGGGGCGAGGACCGGGGAGCTGTTTTTT | CASSIRQGARTGELFF
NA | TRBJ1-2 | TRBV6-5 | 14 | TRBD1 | TGTGCCAGCAGCCATCGACAGGGCCACTATGGCTACACCTTC | CASSHRQGHYGYTF
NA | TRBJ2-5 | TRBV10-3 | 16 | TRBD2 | TGTGCCATCAGTGCCCGGGGGGGCCAAAAGGGAGAGACCCAGTACTTC | CAISARGGQKGETQYF
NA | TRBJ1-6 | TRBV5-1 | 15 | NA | TGCGCCAGCAAGGTCTCGGGGGGCGGAAATTCACCCCTCCACTTT | CASKVSGGGNSPLHF
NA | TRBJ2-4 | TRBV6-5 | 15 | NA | TGTGCCAGCAGTTACTCTCCGGGACTTAAAAACATTCAGTACTTC | CASSYSPGLKNIQYF
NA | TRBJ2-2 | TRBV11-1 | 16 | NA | TGTGCCAGCAGCCCTAGGCGGGGGCCGAACACCGGGGAGCTGTTTTTT | CASSPRRGPNTGELFF
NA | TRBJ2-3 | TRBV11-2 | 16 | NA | TGTGCCAGCAGCTTAGCCTTGCACGGGGGGCCAGATACGCAGTATTTT | CASSLALHGGPDTQYF
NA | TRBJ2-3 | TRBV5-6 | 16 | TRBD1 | TGTGCCAGCAGCTCGCCCAAAGAAGGGGGCTTGTATACGCAGTATTTT | CASSSPKEGGLYTQYF
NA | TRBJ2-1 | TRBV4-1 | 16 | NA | TGCGCCAGCAGCCAGACCCAGAGCGGAGAGGAGAATGAGCAGTTCTTC | CASSQTQSGEENEQFF
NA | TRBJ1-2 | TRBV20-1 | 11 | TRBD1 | TGCAGTGCGAACAGGGGTGAAGGCTACACCTTC | CSANRGEGYTF
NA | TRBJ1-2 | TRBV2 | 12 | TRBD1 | TGTGCCAGCAGGGGGGACAGGGGCGGCTACACCTTC | CASRGDRGGYTF
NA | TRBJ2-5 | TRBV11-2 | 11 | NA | TGTGCCAGCAGCTTAGTTAGCCCTAAGTACTTC | CASSLVSPKYF
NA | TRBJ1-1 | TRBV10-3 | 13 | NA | TGTGCCATCAGTGAGCGAGGAGGTTTAAAAGCTTTCTTT | CAISERGGLKAFF
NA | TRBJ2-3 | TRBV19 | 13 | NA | TGTGCCAGTAGTAGGAGGGGCACAGATACGCAGTATTTT | CASSRRGTDTQYF
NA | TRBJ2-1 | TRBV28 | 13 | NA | TGTGCCAGCAGTCCCCCCGAGAGGAATGAGCAGTTCTTC | CASSPPERNEQFF
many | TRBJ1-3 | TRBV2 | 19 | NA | TGTGCCAGCAGTCCGATTACCCCCGGGACTGTTGACTCTGGAAACACCATATATTTT | CASSPITPGTVDSGNTIYF
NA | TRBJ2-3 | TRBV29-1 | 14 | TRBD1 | TGCAGCGTAAACAGGGGGCGCGCCGTTGGTACGCAGTATTTT | CSVNRGRAVGTQYF
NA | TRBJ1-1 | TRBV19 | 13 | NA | TGTGCCAGTAAGAGACAGAGGAACACTGAAGCTTTCTTT | CASKRQRNTEAFF
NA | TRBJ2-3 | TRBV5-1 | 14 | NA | TGCGCCAGCACCCCCGGCAGGGGAACAGATACGCAGTATTTT | CASTPGRGTDTQYF
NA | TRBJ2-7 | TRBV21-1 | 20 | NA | TGTGCCAGCAGCAAAGCCAGAACTTCGGGACAGCGGAGTTTCGGGTACGAGCAGTACTTC | CASSKARTSGQRSFGYEQYF
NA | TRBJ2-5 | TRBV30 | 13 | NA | TGTGCCTGGAACGGACAGCCCCAAGAGACCCAGTACTTC | CAWNGQPQETQYF
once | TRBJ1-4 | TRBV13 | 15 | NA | TGTGCCAGCAGCTTCAGGGCAGCAAGAAATGAAAAACTGTTTTTT | CASSFRAARNEKLFF
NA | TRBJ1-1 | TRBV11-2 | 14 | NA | TGTGCCAGCAGCTTAGATCTTTCCGAGGACAGTGCTTTCTTT | CASSLDLSEDSAFF
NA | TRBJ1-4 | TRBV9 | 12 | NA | TGTGCCAGCAGCCCCGGGAATGAAAAACTGTTTTTT | CASSPGNEKLFF
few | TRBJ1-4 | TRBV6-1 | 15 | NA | TGTGCCAGCACCTTGACAGGTGCAACTAATGAAAAACTGTTTTTT | CASTLTGATNEKLFF
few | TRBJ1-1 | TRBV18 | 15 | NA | TGTGCCAGCTCACCAGGGCTCGGGGGTGGCACTGAAGCTTTCTTT | CASSPGLGGGTEAFF
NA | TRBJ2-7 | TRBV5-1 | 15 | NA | TGCGCCAGCAGCTCCAGGGCCCTTGGAGCCTACGAGCAGTACTTC | CASSSRALGAYEQYF
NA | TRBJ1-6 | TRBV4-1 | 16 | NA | TGCGCCAGCAGCCAAGATCTTGTTTTTAACTCCTTCTCCCTCCACTTT | CASSQDLVFNSFSLHF
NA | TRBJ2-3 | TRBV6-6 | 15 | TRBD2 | TGTGCCAGCAGCCCTAGCGGCGGAGTCACAGATACGCAGTATTTT | CASSPSGGVTDTQYF
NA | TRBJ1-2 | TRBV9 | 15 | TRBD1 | TGTGCCAGCAGCGTAGGCAGGGGGCCCGGGATTAGCTACACCTTC | CASSVGRGPGISYTF
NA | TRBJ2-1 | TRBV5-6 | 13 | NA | TGTGCCAGCAGCTTGAACGGAGGCAATGAGCAGTTCTTC | CASSLNGGNEQFF
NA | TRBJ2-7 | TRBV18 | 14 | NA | TGTGCCAGCTCACGACGAGGCAGGGAGGACGAGCAGTACTTC | CASSRRGREDEQYF
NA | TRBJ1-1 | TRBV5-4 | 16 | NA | TGTGCCAGCAGCTTGGCCCGGGGGGGTATGAACACTGAAGCTTTCTTT | CASSLARGGMNTEAFF
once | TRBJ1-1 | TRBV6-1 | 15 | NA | TGTGCCAGCAGTGAAGACTCAGGTCTGAACACTGAAGCTTTCTTT | CASSEDSGLNTEAFF
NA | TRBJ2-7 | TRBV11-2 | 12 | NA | TGTGCCAGCAGCGAACAGAATTACGAGCAGTACTTC | CASSEQNYEQYF
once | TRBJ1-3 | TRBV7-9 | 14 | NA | TGTGCCAGCAGCTCTCTAAGCCCTGGAAACACCATATATTTT | CASSSLSPGNTIYF
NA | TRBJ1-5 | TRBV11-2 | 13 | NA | TGTGCCAGCAGCTTTAACAGGGATCAGCCCCAGCATTTT | CASSFNRDQPQHF
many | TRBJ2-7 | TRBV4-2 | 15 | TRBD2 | TGTGCCAGCAGCCAAGAATGGACTAGCTCCTACGAGCAGTACTTC | CASSQEWTSSYEQYF
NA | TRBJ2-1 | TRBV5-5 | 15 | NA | TGTGCCAGCAGCTATACGTCCAGCTCCTACAATGAGCAGTTCTTC | CASSYTSSSYNEQFF
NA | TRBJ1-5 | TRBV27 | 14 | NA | TGTGCCAGCAGTCTGAGACAGGCCTCCGAGCCCCAGCATTTT | CASSLRQASEPQHF